This T cell receptor (beta chain) comes out of a study of memory CD4+ T cells and cytomegalovirus serostatus. As for the study in general: This sample comes from healthy Belgian adults, 9 CMV seropositive, 24 seronegative.

Single viable CD3+CD4+CD8-CD45RO+ cells were sorted as the memory CD4+ T cells. The CDR3 has 13 amino acids. V shed 5 bases and J shed 5 bases, with 12 bases lying between them. CDR1 SGHVS and CDR2 FNYEAQ come from the germline V gene. The repertoire was sequenced with immunoSEQ multiplex PCR; TCRdb's copy has only in-frame clones and lacks some. Of around 50,000 clones listed, 75% to 85% are singletons. This TCR came from an adult in good health and CMV-seronegative. The sequencing input was memory CD4+ T cells from blood. The chain recombines TRBV7-6 with TRBJ1-1, with D unresolved. The CDR3: CASSLLSGTEAFF. The DNA for the CDR3 is TGTGCCAGCAGCCTGCTTTCCGGAACTGAAGCTTTCTTT.